A single T cell receptor beta chain is shown here with its context. The antigen remains unidentified. This CDR3 is built from 13 residues. Germline V CDR1 and CDR2: SNHLY, FYNNEI. V shed 6 bases and J 6 bases; nucleotides not matched to a gene: 6. The data originate from a study of T cells in narcolepsy. About the study: Donors had narcolepsy type 1 or type 2, or were healthy controls.

Study-level results: Blood of same and different patients, but not healthy controls, reportedly held recurring autoreactive clonotypes. Autoreactive HCRT-specific and TRIB2-specific clonotypes were marked in same-patient CSF-versus-blood CD4+ comparisons. In some patient and control memory CD4+ samples, autoreactive clones were absent.

The table came from immunoSEQ multiplex PCR; TCRdb's copy has only in-frame clones and leaves some out. The sample lists about 35,000 clones; approximately 86% were seen once. Sequencing input: CD45RA- memory CD4+ T cells from PBMCs. The TCR comes from a human donor with narcolepsy. The rearrangement joins TRBV2 to TRBJ1-2; 8 positions agree with TRBD1. Written as DNA, the CDR3 is TGTGCCAGCAGGGGACAGGTTGGACATGGCTACACCTTC. Translation: CASRGQVGHGYTF.